What follows is one T cell receptor (beta chain) and its context. The sample originates from a study of CD8 T cells in Susac syndrome. CD8+ and CD4+ T cells taken from blood had their TCR beta sequenced. Treatment-naive patients with stable or active relapsing-remitting disease served as multiple sclerosis controls. While CD8+ and CD4+ T cells were isolated negatively, TEMRA cells were enriched by FACS. Trimming took off 5 bases at V and 5 bases at J, with 9 bases between the two ends. The germline V gene has CDR1 SEHNR and CDR2 FQNEAQ (reference sequence). CDR3 length: 12 amino acids. Random hexamers were used to reverse transcribe the RNA input (roughly 0.5 to 1 ug). Coverage of TCR beta CDR3 amplification by immunoSEQ multiplex PCR extended to 54 Vbeta and 13 Jbeta. MiXCR was run by TCRdb on the immunoSEQ multiplex PCR reads, yielding one entry per CDR3 protein. The sample records about 300,000 distinct CDR3 sequences, 65% to 90% being singletons.

The sequence was obtained from a human donor with multiple sclerosis. The chain joins TRBV7-9 to TRBJ1-1; no clear D gene. The sample taken for sequencing was CD8+ T cells from PBMCs. CDR3 loop: CASSIRRTEAFF. The CDR3 DNA is TGTGCCAGCAGCATCAGGCGAACTGAAGCTTTCTTT.